The sequence of this T cell receptor (beta chain) was determined in a study of cytomegalovirus exposure and HLA in healthy donors. Whole-study results and caveats: Analysis was performed later, and it showed HLA-associated TCR beta chains to be more clonally expanded than equally common others. Analyzed later, association rates of TCRs varied across HLA loci, with DRB1 most and HLA-C fewest.

This PCR relied on a set of 60 Vbeta primers and 13 Jbeta primers. Repertoires were generated with immunoSEQ multiplex PCR, while TCRdb's copy carries only in-frame clones and drops some. The sample has 95,000 to 150,000 clones. V trimming: 4 bases; J trimming: 5 bases; junction bases outside the gene matches: 9. CDR1 is LNHDA, CDR2 SQIVND, per germline (reference sequence). The CDR3 extends over 15 amino acids. In regard to this clone: Antigen specificity is unknown.

The sample was PBMCs. This clonotype was obtained from a man in his forties or fifties in good health and CMV-seronegative. The gene calls are TRBV19 and TRBJ2-5; TRBD1 agrees at 8 bases. For the CDR3, the DNA is TGTGCCAGTAGTACCGGACAGGGTTGGAGGGAGACCCAGTACTTC. It translates to CASSTGQGWRETQYF.